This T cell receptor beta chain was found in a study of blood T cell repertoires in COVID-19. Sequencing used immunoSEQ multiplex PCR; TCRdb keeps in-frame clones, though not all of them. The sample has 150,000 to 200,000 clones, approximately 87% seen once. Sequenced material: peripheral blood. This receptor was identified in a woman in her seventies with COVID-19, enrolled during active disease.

The DNA of the CDR3 is TGTGCCAGTAGTACACAACAGGGGGCTGACGGCAATCAGCCCCAGCATTTT. This translates into CASSTQQGADGNQPQHF. The V call is TRBV19, the J call TRBJ1-5; 9 nucleotides line up with TRBD1. The CDR3 covers 17 residues. In germline, CDR1 is LNHDA, CDR2 SQIVND (reference sequence). Trimming removed 4 bases from V and 2 bases from J; junction bases left unmatched: 9.